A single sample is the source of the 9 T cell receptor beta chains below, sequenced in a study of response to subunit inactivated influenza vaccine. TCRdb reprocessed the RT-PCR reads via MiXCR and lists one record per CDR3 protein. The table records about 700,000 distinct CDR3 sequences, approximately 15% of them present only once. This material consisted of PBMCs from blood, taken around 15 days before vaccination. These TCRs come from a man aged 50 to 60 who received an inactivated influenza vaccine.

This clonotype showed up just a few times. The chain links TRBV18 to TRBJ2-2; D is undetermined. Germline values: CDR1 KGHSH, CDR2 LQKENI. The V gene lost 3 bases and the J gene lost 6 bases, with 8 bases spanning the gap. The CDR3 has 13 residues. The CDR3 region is CASSPQVAGELFF. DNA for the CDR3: TGTGCCAGCTCACCTCAGGTCGCCGGGGAGCTGTTTTTT. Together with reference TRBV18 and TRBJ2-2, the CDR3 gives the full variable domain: NAGVMQNPRHLVRRRGQEARLRCSPMKGHSHVYWYRQLPEEGLKFMVYLQKENIIDESGMPKERFSAEFPKEGPSILRIQQVVRGDSAAYFCASSPQVAGELFFGEGSRLTVL.

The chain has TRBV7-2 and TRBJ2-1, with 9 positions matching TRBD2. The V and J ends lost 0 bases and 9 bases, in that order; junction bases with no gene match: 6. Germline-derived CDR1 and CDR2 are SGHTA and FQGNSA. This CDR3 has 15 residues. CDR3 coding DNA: TGTGCCAGCAGCTTAGCGAGTAGCGGGAGCGGTGAGCAGTTCTTC. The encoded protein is CASSLASSGSGEQFF.

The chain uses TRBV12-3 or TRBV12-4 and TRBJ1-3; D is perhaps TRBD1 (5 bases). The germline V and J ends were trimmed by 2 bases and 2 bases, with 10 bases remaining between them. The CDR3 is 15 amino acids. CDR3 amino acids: CASSLQGTPGNTIYF. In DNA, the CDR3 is TGTGCCAGCAGTTTACAGGGAACCCCTGGAAACACCATATATTTT.

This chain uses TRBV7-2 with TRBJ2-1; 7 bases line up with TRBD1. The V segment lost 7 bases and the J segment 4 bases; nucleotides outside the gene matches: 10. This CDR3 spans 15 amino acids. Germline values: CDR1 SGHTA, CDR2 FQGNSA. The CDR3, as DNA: TGTGCCAGCATCGTTAGGGGACAGAATTACAATGAGCAGTTCTTC. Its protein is CASIVRGQNYNEQFF.

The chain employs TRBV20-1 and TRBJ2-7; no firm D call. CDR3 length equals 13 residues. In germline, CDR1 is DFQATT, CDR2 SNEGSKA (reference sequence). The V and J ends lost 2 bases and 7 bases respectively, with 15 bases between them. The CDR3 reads CSARSPGRTEQYF. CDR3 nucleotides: TGCAGTGCTAGATCGCCGGGCCGCACTGAGCAGTACTTC.

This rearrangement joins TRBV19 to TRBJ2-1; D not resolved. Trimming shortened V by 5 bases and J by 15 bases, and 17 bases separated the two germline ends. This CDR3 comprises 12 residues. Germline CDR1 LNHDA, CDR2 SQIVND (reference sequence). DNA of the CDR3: TGTGCCAGTAGTGGAGCAACTCATCGACGGTTCTTC. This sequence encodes CASSGATHRRFF.

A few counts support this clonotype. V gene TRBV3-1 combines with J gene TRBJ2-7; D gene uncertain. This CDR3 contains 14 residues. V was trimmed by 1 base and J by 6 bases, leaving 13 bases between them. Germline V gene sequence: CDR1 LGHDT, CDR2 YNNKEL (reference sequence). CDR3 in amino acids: CASSQGYRTAEQYF. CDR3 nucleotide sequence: TGTGCCAGCAGCCAAGGTTATCGGACGGCCGAGCAGTACTTC.

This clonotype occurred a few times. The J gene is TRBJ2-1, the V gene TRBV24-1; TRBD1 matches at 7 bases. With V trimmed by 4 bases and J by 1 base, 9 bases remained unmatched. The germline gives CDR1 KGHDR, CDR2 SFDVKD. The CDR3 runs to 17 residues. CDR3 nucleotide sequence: TGTGCCACCAGTGAGCGTGGGACAGCTGTTTCCTACAATGAGCAGTTCTTC. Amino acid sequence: CATSERGTAVSYNEQFF.

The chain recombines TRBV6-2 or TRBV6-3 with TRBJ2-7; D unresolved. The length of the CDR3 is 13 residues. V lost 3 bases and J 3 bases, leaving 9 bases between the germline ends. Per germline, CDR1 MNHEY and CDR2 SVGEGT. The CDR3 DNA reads TGTGCCAGCAGTTATTCCCTAGACTACGAGCAGTACTTC. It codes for CASSYSLDYEQYF.